The 8 T cell receptor beta chains below were found in one sample sequenced in a study of radiotherapy plus CTLA-4 blockade in lung cancer. Here immunoSEQ multiplex PCR was the method, and the copy in TCRdb shows in-frame clones only, minus some. The repertoire holds about 36,000 clones, with roughly 85% as singletons. The starting material was peripheral blood, obtained from a patient treated with radiotherapy plus ipilimumab. These receptors were obtained from a human donor with non-small cell lung cancer who had stable disease on radiotherapy plus ipilimumab.

This chain's CDR3 is CASRAGTSSTYEQYF. For the CDR3, the DNA is TGTGCCAGCAGAGCGGGGACTAGCAGTACCTACGAGCAGTACTTC. The genes are TRBV2 and TRBJ2-7; 9 nucleotides align to TRBD2. Trimming took 6 bases from V and 2 from J; bases not matched to a gene: 8. Germline V gene lookup returns CDR1 SNHLY and CDR2 FYNNEI. This CDR3 has 15 residues.

The chain is built from TRBV28 and TRBJ2-5; tentative D call: TRBD2 (5 bases). CDR3 length: 12 amino acids. The germline gives CDR1 MDHEN, CDR2 SYDVKM. V lost 6 bases and J 9 bases, leaving 14 bases between the germline ends. CDR3 region: CASRITTEAQYF. The DNA of the CDR3 is TGTGCCAGCAGAATCACGACGGAGGCCCAGTACTTC.

This clone has more than one count but fewer than ten. The chain carries TRBV25-1 and TRBJ2-1; tentatively, D is TRBD2 (5 bases). This CDR3 contains 13 residues. V lost 8 bases and J 4 bases, leaving 12 bases between the germline ends. Germline V CDR1 and CDR2: MGHDK, SYGVNS. CDR3 amino acids: CASGHQRYNEQFF. DNA for the CDR3: TGTGCCAGCGGTCACCAGCGGTACAATGAGCAGTTCTTC.

The CDR3 DNA follows: TGTGCCAGCAGCCTAGGACAGGGCTCTCCCTACGAGCAGTACTTC. Protein: CASSLGQGSPYEQYF. V is TRBV7-6 and J is TRBJ2-7, with TRBD1 matching over 8 bases. This CDR3 has 15 amino acids. J lost 2 bases, V lost 5 bases, and 8 bases had no gene match. Germline V lookup: CDR1 SGHVS, CDR2 FNYEAQ. The whole variable domain, remainder taken from reference TRBV7-6 and TRBJ2-7, is GAGVSQSPRYKVTKRGQDVALRCDPISGHVSLYWYRQALGQGPEFLTYFNYEAQQDKSGLPNDRFSAERPEGSISTLTIQRTEQRDSAMYRCASSLGQGSPYEQYFGPGTRLTVT.

The chain joins TRBV7-2 to TRBJ2-7, with 9 bases that match TRBD1. The CDR3 is made up of 14 amino acids. In germline, CDR1 is SGHTA, CDR2 FQGNSA. After removal of 3 bases from V and 6 bases from J, the junction contained 6 bases not matched to a gene. CDR3 nucleotide sequence: TGTGCCAGCAGCTTCGGACAGGGGACGTCCGAGCAGTACTTC. Its protein is CASSFGQGTSEQYF.

This clone was picked up one time. One end of the junction varies from germline; a read error may be responsible. Different DNA sequences within this sample yield the same CDR3. The CDR3 sequence is CASSHRDKHTDTQYF. The DNA of the CDR3 is TGTGCCAGCAGCCACCGGGACAAGCACACAGATACGCAATATTTT. The V and J genes are TRBV13 and TRBJ2-3; possible D gene TRBD1, 6 bases. Looked up from germline, CDR1 is PRHDT and CDR2 is FYEKMQ (reference sequence). The CDR3 consists of 15 residues.

The chain recombines TRBV7-3 with TRBJ2-2; D may be TRBD1 (5 bases). V was pared by 5 bases and J by 5 bases, with 12 bases between. Germline CDR1 reads SGHTA; CDR2 reads FQGTGA. The CDR3 contains 14 residues. CDR3: CASSLGQVTGELFF. The DNA of the CDR3 is TGTGCCAGCAGCCTGGGGCAAGTAACCGGGGAGCTGTTTTTT.

This clone was seen only once. The chain joins TRBV7-2 to TRBJ2-5; 11 bases line up with TRBD2. Germline loops: CDR1 SGHTA, CDR2 FQGNSA. This CDR3 has 17 residues. V lost 5 bases to trimming and J lost 3 bases; unmatched junction nucleotides: 11. The CDR3 region has the DNA TGTGCCAGCAGCCCCGCCGGGGTAGCGGGAGGGGAAGAGACCCAGTACTTC. It translates to CASSPAGVAGGEETQYF.